This T cell receptor (beta chain) is drawn from a study of CD8 T cells in ankylosing spondylitis. Study-wide results and caveats: Disease-linked clones displayed a CD8+ phenotype and appeared relatively rarely in peripheral blood. Typical of ankylosing spondylitis blood, it appeared, was a TCR beta motif of under 10 highly homologous variants.

This clonotype was recorded many times. Its antigen is as yet unknown. TCRdb itself ran the 5' RACE reads through MiXCR, one entry per CDR3 protein. The sample consists of more than 400,000 distinct CDR3 sequences, over 4% of them appearing once. From germline, CDR1 is DFQATT and CDR2 SNEGSKA (reference sequence). V shed 5 bases and J shed 1 base, with 8 bases lying between them. The CDR3 consists of 12 residues. The chain couples TRBV20-1 to TRBJ1-1, with D hard to call. Sequences were obtained from blood, either unsorted or a sorted T cell fraction (not recorded which). The receptor was isolated from a male donor with ankylosing spondylitis. CDR3: CSAAWRNTEAFF. CDR3 bases: TGCAGTGCTGCGTGGAGGAACACTGAAGCTTTCTTT.